This TCR beta chain comes out of a study of post-analysis software for immune sequencing data. Study findings and constraints: TRBV segments more frequent in patients than in controls numbered several and included TRBV5-6, TRBV5-1 and TRBV20-1. Normalized Chao1 diversity was significantly lower in multiple sclerosis patients than in controls. Samples prepared in the same batch strongly co-clustered by F measure.

The library was made from cDNA and included unique molecular identifiers. Input populations of about 0.85 to 11 million T cells gave rise to 500,000 to 600,000 cDNA molecules. Via MiXCR, TCRdb re-called the PCR reads, giving one row per CDR3 protein. The sample contains some 260,000 distinct CDR3 sequences, 35% to 45% of which appear only once. Remarks on this clonotype: The antigen is not known.

V gave up 0 bases and J gave up 1 base, with 9 bases separating them. Germline CDR1 and CDR2: DFQATT and SNEGSKA (reference sequence). The CDR3 is 14 residues long. The chain carries TRBV20-1 and TRBJ1-1; a weak D match, TRBD1 (5 bases). This TCR came from a girl aged 5-17 years with multiple sclerosis. The sequencing input was blood. CDR3 protein: CSAREGDRNTEAFF. CDR3 nucleotide sequence: TGCAGTGCTAGAGAGGGCGACAGGAACACTGAAGCTTTCTTT.